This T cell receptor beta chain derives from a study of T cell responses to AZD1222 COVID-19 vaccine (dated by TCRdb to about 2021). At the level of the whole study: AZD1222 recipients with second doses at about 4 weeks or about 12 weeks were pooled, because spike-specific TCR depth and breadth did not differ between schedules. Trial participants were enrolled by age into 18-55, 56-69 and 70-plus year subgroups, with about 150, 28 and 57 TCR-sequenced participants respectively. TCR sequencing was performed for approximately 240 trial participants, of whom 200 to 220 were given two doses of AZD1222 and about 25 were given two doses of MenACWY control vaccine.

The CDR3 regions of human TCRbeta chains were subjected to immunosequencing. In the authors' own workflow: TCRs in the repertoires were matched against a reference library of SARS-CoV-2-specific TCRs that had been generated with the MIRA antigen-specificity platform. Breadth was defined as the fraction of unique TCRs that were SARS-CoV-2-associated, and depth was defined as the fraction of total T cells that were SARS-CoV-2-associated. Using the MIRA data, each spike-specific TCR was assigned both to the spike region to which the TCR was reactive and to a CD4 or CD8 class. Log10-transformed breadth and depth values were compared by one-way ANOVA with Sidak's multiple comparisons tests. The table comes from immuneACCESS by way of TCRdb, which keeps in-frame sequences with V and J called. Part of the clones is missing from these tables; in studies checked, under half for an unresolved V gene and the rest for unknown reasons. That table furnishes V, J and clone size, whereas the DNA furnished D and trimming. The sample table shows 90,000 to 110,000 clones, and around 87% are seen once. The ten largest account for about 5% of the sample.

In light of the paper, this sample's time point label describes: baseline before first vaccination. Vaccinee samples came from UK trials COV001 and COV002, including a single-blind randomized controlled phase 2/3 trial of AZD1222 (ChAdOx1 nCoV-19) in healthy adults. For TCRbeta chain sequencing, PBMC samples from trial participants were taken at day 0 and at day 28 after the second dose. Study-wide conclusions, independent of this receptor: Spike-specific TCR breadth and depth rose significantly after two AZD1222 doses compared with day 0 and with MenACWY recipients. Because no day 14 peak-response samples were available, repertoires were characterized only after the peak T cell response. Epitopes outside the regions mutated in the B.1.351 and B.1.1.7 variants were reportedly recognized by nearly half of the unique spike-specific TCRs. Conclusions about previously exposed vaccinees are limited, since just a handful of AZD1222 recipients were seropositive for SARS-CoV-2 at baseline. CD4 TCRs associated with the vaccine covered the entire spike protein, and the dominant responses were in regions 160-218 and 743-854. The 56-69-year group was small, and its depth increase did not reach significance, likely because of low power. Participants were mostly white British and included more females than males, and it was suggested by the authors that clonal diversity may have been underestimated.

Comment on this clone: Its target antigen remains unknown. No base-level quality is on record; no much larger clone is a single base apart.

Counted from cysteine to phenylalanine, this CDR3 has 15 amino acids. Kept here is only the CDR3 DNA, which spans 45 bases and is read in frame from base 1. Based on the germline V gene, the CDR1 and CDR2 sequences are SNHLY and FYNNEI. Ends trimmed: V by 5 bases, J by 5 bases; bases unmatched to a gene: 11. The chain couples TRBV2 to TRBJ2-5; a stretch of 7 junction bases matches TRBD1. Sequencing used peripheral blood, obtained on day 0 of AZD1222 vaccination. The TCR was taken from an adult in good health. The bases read TGTGCCAGCAGTCAATCGTTACAGGGGCTCGAGACCCAGTACTTC. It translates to CASSQSLQGLETQYF.